This TCR beta chain originates from a study of shared clonotypes between healthy human individuals (dated by TCRdb to the early 2020s). About the study as a whole: The cohort comprised two women and a few men aged 18 to 49 years. To increase sequencing depth and limit assay-specific biases, TCR repertoire library preparation and sequencing were carried out by different laboratories using diverse techniques. Blood TCR repertoires of a handful of healthy adults were deeply sequenced to estimate repertoire size and the extent of clonotype sharing between individuals. Each donor's leukapheresis produced roughly between roughly 0.9 and 9 billion PBMCs. For each donor, three plates each were used for CD4 naive and CD4 memory, two plates were used for CD8 naive, and one plate was used for CD8 memory.

A note on this clone: The antigen this receptor binds is unknown. No base qualities exist here, and no much larger clone lies one base off it.

Study-wide findings and limitations: Only blood was sampled, and tissue TCR repertoires likely differ from those in blood. About 5% of naive CD4, more than 3% of naive CD8, around 2.3% of memory CD4, and 0.4% of memory CD8 clonotypes were shared across a few donors. Naive subsets generally had larger estimated clonotype richness than memory subsets. Compared with non-shared clonotypes, the clonotypes found in all four sorted-subset donors had higher generation probabilities. Rarefaction of sorted-subset datasets indicated incomplete sequencing despite the large sequencing depth. The small number of donors limited the genetic and exposure-history diversity represented. Based on pairwise subsampling, the degree of clonotype sharing among donors was expected to be affected by sequencing depth.

Healthy HIV-negative adults with no recently reported acute infections or vaccinations were included as donors. Every donor was a Caucasian adult living in Nashville, Tennessee, USA. CD4+ T cells were enriched through magnetic negative selection, after which naive cells were positively selected on CD45RA and the remaining negative fraction served as the memory subset. Blood was collected by leukapheresis, and PBMCs were isolated by Ficoll-Histopaque density gradient centrifugation and then cryopreserved in liquid nitrogen vapor phase. Analytical flow cytometry was used to check the purity and quantity of every magnetically sorted T cell population. Genomic DNA was isolated from every sorted fraction and measured by UV absorbance on a Nanodrop 2000c. Using the deep immunoSEQ assay, multiplex PCR amplified TCR CDR3 regions from genomic DNA. Extracted genomic DNA from each cell subset was spread evenly across all wells of several immunoSEQ 96-well plates, with each plate serving as a replicate. For sorted subsets, about 210 ng of genomic DNA, equivalent to tens of thousands of T cell genomes, went into each replicate PCR. Purified libraries were measured with a Qubit 3.0 fluorometer, size-checked on a Bioanalyzer 2100, and measured again with the KAPA Library Quantification kit. Every immunoSEQ 96-well plate was sequenced on a separate single-read 150-cycle Illumina NextSeq 550 flow cell. In the original analysis: The immunoSEQ output contained only junctional sequences without quality scores, so filtering could not match that applied to full-length reads. To assign V/J genes and CDR3, sequences were annotated using PyIR, a Python wrapper for IgBLAST v1.9, with IMGT germline references. Any read was removed if the V/J assignment was weak (E-value above 1e-6), the CDR3 was missing, or the read contained stop codons, out-of-frame junctions, or ambiguous translated residues. V3J clonotypes were defined as sequences sharing the same inferred V gene, J gene, and CDR3 amino acid sequence. To compute the percentage overlap between repertoires, the number of shared unique clonotypes was divided by the size of the smaller repertoire. Repertoire richness was assessed with RTK rarefaction, the Chao1 estimator, and Recon v2.1 estimates of unobserved clonotypes. For all TCRbeta clonotypes obtained by the gDNA method from a handful of donors, generation probabilities were computed with OLGA. Sourced from immuneACCESS, this table was stored by TCRdb with only in-frame sequences that have V and J called. A share of the clones is absent; for the studies checked, an unresolved V gene accounts for under half, and the remainder has no known explanation. V, J and clone size reflect that table, while D and trimming were determined from the DNA. Recorded for this sample are under 1,900,000 clones; less than 99% of them occurred a single time. The ten largest clones add up to about 0.34% of the sample.

Based on the germline V gene, the CDR1 and CDR2 sequences are ENHRY and SYGVKD. The CDR3 has 14 amino acids, counting the end cysteine and phenylalanine. Of the read, only the CDR3 DNA is kept; its 42 bases are in frame from base 1. V loses 5 bases of germline sequence and J loses 3 bases, and the interval between the two ends is 13 bases. The chain joins TRBV10-3 to TRBJ1-1; too little of a D gene remains to name it. Sequenced: naive CD4+ T cells sorted from blood. The sample's cell subset or site label, decoded: CD45RA+ positively selected. The receptor comes from a man under 40 in good health. The DNA sequence reads TGTGCCATCAGTCAACACGGAGGAGACACTGAAGCTTTCTTT. Its protein product is CAISQHGGDTEAFF.